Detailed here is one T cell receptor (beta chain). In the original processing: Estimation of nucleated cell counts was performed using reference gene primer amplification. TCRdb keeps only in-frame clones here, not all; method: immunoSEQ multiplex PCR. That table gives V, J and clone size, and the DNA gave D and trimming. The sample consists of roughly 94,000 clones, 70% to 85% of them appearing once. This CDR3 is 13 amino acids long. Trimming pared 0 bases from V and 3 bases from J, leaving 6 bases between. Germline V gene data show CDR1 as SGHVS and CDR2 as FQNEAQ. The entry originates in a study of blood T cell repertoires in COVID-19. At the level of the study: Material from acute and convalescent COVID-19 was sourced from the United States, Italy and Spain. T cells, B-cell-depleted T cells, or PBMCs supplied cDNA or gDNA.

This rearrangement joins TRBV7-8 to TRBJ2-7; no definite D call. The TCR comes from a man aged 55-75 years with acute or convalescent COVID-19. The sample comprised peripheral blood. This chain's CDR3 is CASSLAPGYEQYV. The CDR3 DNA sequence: TGTGCCAGCAGCTTAGCACCAGGCTACGAGCAGTACGTC.